These 15 T cell receptor beta chains were all obtained from the same sample, sequenced in a study of blood T cell repertoires in COVID-19 (dated by TCRdb to 2018 to 2020). The library was prepared using the immunoSEQ multiplex PCR assay. As stored in TCRdb, this immuneACCESS dataset retains in-frame rearrangements with V and J assigned. A fraction of the clones does not appear; measured against another copy, unresolved V genes explain less than half of the discrepancy, and the remainder lacks a known reason. This sample gives 130,000 to 150,000 clones in total; around 79% of them show up just once. Roughly 4.9% of the sample rests with the top ten. Sequencing was carried out using peripheral blood. The origin of the receptors is a woman in her 70s with COVID-19, enrolled during active disease.

This clone was counted only a few times. Here the CDR3 DNA reads TGTGCCAGCAGCTTAAAATCAGGGGCTGGGGCCAACGTCCTGACTTTC. This encodes CASSLKSGAGANVLTF. This rearrangement joins TRBV7-3 to TRBJ2-6; weak D call: TRBD1 (6 bases). CDR3 size: 16 residues. Looked up from germline, CDR1 is SGHTA and CDR2 is FQGTGA. V lost 1 base to trimming and J lost 2 bases, with 9 bases between them.

This clone was recorded only once. The V and J genes are TRBV7-2 and TRBJ2-1; 8 bases match TRBD2. In germline, CDR1 is SGHTA, CDR2 FQGNSA. The CDR3 is 16 residues long. V shed 7 bases, J shed 0 bases, and the junction held 8 bases outside the gene matches. The CDR3 DNA follows: TGTGCCAGCACCCCACGGGGGGGGCTCTCCTACAATGAGCAGTTCTTC. Translating it yields CASTPRGGLSYNEQFF.

This rearrangement joins TRBV28 to TRBJ1-6, with D tentatively TRBD1 (6 bases). This CDR3 is built from 18 residues. Trimming shortened V by 3 bases and J by 7 bases, and 22 bases separated the two germline ends. Germline loops: CDR1 MDHEN, CDR2 SYDVKM. CDR3 loop: CASSFLRQGKRGNSPLHF. CDR3 DNA: TGTGCCAGCAGTTTCCTCCGGCAGGGGAAAAGAGGAAATTCACCCCTCCACTTT.

In its sample, this clone was seen a few times. The chain links TRBV20-1 to TRBJ1-5, with D possibly being TRBD1 (5 bases). The germline V gene encodes CDR1 DFQATT and CDR2 SNEGSKA (reference sequence). V was shortened by 3 bases and J by 4 bases, with 10 bases between the two germline ends. The CDR3 consists of 13 residues. The DNA of the CDR3 is TGCAGTGCTAGTAACAGGCCAAATCAGCCCCAGCATTTT. As protein: CSASNRPNQPQHF.

This sequence joins TRBV7-2 and TRBJ1-5; 8 bases agree with TRBD1. Trimming cost V 7 bases and J 4 bases; bases outside gene matches: 6. The CDR3 is made up of 14 amino acids. CDR1 SGHTA and CDR2 FQGNSA come from the germline V gene. The CDR3 protein is CASTVTGGNQPQHF. The CDR3 DNA sequence: TGTGCCAGCACCGTAACAGGGGGTAATCAGCCCCAGCATTTT.

This clone was counted only a few times. The chain combines TRBV3-1 (or the pseudogene TRBV3-2) with TRBJ2-4; TRBD2 agrees at 9 bases. J was trimmed by 0 bases and V by 1 base; bases with no gene match: 10. Looked up from germline, CDR1 is LGHDT and CDR2 is YNNKEL (reference sequence). This CDR3 region has 19 residues. CDR3 in DNA: TGTGCCAGCAGCCAAGGGAAAGCGGGGGGCGCCCCAGCCAAAAACATTCAGTACTTC. It yields the protein CASSQGKAGGAPAKNIQYF.

The chain joins TRBV27 to TRBJ1-4; 7 bases agree with TRBD1. From germline, CDR1 is MNHEY and CDR2 SMNVEV (reference sequence). The CDR3 contains 16 residues. Trimming took 5 bases from V and 8 from J; bases not matched to a gene: 14. The CDR3 loop reads CASSTLQGGLKEKLFF. CDR3 coding DNA: TGTGCCAGCAGTACGCTACAAGGGGGCTTAAAGGAAAAACTGTTTTTT.

This clone was seen a few times. The rearrangement uses TRBV9 and TRBJ2-1; D is possibly TRBD1 (5 bases). The germline V and J ends were trimmed by 0 bases and 8 bases, with 12 bases remaining between them. CDR1 and CDR2 (germline): SGDLS, YYNGEE. The CDR3 runs to 14 residues. DNA for the CDR3: TGTGCCAGCAGCGTAGGGGCAGGGAACTATGAGCAGTTCTTC. Its protein product is CASSVGAGNYEQFF.

The sample holds a few counts of this clone. The sample carries other DNA sequences with the same CDR3. This chain joins TRBV19 and TRBJ1-2; tentatively, D is TRBD1 (5 bases). There are 14 residues in the CDR3. Germline-derived CDR1 and CDR2 are LNHDA and SQIVND (reference sequence). Trimming removed 6 bases at V and 1 base at J, with 12 bases between. CDR3 DNA sequence: TGTGCCAGTAGCGGGACTGGGAGTAACTATGGCTACACCTTC. This translates into CASSGTGSNYGYTF.

V gene TRBV30 combines with J gene TRBJ1-2, with D possibly being TRBD1 (6 bases). CDR1 and CDR2 (germline): GTSNPN, SVGIG (reference sequence). CDR3 size: 12 residues. Trimming left V 1 base short and J 5 bases short, with 8 bases between. The CDR3 nucleotides read TGTGCCTGGAGTGGGCAGGGGTATGGCTACACCTTC. Protein: CAWSGQGYGYTF.

This chain connects TRBV5-6 to TRBJ1-2; D ambiguous. Per the germline V gene, CDR1 is SGHDT and CDR2 is YYEEEE. The length of the CDR3 is 13 residues. Trimming pared 0 bases from V and 9 bases from J, leaving 12 bases between. The CDR3 spells CASSLAATYRYTF. The CDR3 bases are TGTGCCAGCAGCTTGGCCGCGACTTATCGCTACACCTTC.

This clone was counted a single time. The chain is built from TRBV28 and TRBJ1-3, with D possibly matching TRBD1 (5 bases). The CDR3 has 15 amino acids. V was clipped by 6 bases and J by 0 bases, with 12 bases between them. The germline CDR1 and CDR2 sequences are MDHEN and SYDVKM. The CDR3 sequence: CASSYDGGSGNTIYF. CDR3 sequence (DNA): TGTGCCAGCAGCTACGACGGGGGCTCTGGAAACACCATATATTTT. The full variable domain, completed using reference TRBV28 and TRBJ1-3, is DVKVTQSSRYLVKRTGEKVFLECVQDMDHENMFWYRQDPGLGLRLIYFSYDVKMKEKGDIPEGYSVSREKKERFSLILESASTNQTSMYLCASSYDGGSGNTIYFGEGSWLTVV.

This chain connects TRBV30 to TRBJ1-1, with a possible D match to TRBD1 (5 bases). Per the germline V gene, CDR1 is GTSNPN and CDR2 is SVGIG (reference sequence). CDR3 size: 12 residues. The ends were cut back, 1 base at V and 11 bases at J, with 14 bases in the middle. For the CDR3, the DNA is TGTGCCTGGAGTGGGGCCGTTCCAGGGGCTTTCTTT. This gives the protein CAWSGAVPGAFF. Full variable domain (remainder filled in from reference TRBV30 and TRBJ1-1): SQTIHQWPATLVQPVGSPLSLECTVEGTSNPNLYWYRQAAGRGLQLLFYSVGIGQISSEVPQNLSASRPQDRQFILSSKKLLLSDSGFYLCAWSGAVPGAFFGQGTRLTVV.

The gene calls are TRBV4-1 and TRBJ1-5; TRBD1 is a possible D gene (6 bases). Germline values: CDR1 MGHRA, CDR2 YSYEKL. The CDR3 loop spans 17 amino acids. V was clipped by 4 bases and J by 0 bases, with 16 bases between them. The CDR3 bases are TGCGCCAGCAGCCCGAACAGGGCAGGGGATAGCAATCAGCCCCAGCATTTT. As protein: CASSPNRAGDSNQPQHF.

The rearrangement joins TRBV3-1 (or the pseudogene TRBV3-2) to TRBJ2-7, with 8 bases that match TRBD2. This CDR3 is 13 amino acids long. Germline V gene lookup returns CDR1 LGHDT and CDR2 YNNKEL (reference sequence). V dropped 4 bases and J dropped 3; count of bases not matched to a gene: 2. The CDR3 is CASSRGTSYEQYF. The CDR3 region has the DNA TGTGCCAGCAGCCGGGGGACTAGCTACGAGCAGTACTTC.